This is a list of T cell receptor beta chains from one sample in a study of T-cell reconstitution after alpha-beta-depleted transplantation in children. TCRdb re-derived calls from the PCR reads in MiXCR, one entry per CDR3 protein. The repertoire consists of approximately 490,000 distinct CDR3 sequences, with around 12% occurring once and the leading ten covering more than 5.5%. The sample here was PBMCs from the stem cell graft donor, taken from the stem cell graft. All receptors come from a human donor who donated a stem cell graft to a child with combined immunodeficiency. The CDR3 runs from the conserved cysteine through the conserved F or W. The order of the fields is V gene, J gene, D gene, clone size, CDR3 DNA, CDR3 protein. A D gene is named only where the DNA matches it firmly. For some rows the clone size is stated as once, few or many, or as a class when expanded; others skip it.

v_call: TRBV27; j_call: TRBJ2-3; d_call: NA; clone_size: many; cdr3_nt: TGTGCCAGCGGAACCCAGGGGGGGCCTACAGATACGCAGTATTTT; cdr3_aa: CASGTQGGPTDTQYF
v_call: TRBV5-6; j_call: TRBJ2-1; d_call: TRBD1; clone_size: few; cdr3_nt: TGTGCCAGCAGCTCCTACGCCTTGGACAGGGGGCCCTACAATGAGCAGTTCTTC; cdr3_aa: CASSSYALDRGPYNEQFF
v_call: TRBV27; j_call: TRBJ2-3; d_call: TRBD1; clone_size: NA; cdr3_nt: TGTGCCAGCAGTCCATGGACAGGGGCCTTCACAGATACGCAGTATTTT; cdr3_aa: CASSPWTGAFTDTQYF
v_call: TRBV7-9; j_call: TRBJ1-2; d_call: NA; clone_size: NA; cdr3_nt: TGTGCCAGCAGCCAACGTACAGGGCACTATGGCTACACCTTC; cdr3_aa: CASSQRTGHYGYTF
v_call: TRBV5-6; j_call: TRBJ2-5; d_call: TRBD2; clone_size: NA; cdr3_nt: TGTGCCAGCAGCCCTAGCGGGGGTTTAAGCTTGGAGACCCAGTACTTC; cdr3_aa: CASSPSGGLSLETQYF
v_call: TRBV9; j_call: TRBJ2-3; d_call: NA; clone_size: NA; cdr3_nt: TGTGCCAGCAGCGTAGGGGCTAGCCGGGGAGATACGCAGTATTTT; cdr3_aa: CASSVGASRGDTQYF
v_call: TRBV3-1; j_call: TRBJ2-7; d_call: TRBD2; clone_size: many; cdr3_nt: TGTGCCAGCGGGAGGGGTACCTACGAGCAGTACTTC; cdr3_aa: CASGRGTYEQYF
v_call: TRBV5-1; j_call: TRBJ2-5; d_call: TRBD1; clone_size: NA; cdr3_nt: TGCGCCAGCGCGGAAGACAGGGACCAAGAGACCCAGTACTTC; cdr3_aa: CASAEDRDQETQYF
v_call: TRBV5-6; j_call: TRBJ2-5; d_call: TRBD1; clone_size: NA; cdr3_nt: TGTGCCAGCAGCTTGTTGGACAGGGAAGAGACCCAGTACTTC; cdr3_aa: CASSLLDREETQYF
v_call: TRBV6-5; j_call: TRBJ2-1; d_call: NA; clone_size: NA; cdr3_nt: TGTGCCAGCAGTTACGGACAGAGATGGAACATTGAGCAGTTCTTC; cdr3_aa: CASSYGQRWNIEQFF
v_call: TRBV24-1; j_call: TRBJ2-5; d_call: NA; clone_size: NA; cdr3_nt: TGTGCCACCAGTGATTTAACGGGGCTCGGCCGGGAGACCCAGTACTTC; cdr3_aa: CATSDLTGLGRETQYF
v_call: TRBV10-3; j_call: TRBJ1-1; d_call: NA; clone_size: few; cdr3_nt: TGTGCCATCAGCCGTGTGTGGGGTGACACTGAAGCTTTCTTT; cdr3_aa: CAISRVWGDTEAFF
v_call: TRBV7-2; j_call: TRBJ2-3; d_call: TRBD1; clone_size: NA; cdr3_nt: TGTGCCAGCAGCGTTTACACAGGGGCAGGCAATCAGCCCCAGTATTTT; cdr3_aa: CASSVYTGAGNQPQYF
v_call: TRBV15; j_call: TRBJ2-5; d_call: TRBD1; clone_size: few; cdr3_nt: TGTGCCACCAGCAGGGACAGGGTGGAGACCCAGTACTTC; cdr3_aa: CATSRDRVETQYF
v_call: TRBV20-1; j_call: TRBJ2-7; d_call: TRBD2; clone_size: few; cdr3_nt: TGCAGTGCAGGGATCCAGCGGGGCACCTACGAGCAGTACTTC; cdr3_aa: CSAGIQRGTYEQYF
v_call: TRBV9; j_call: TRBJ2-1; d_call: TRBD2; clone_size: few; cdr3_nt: TGTGCCAGCAGCGTAAATAGCGGGAATGAGCAGTTCTTC; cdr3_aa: CASSVNSGNEQFF
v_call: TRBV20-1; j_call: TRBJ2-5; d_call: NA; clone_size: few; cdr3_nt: TGCAGTGCTAGAGATCTAGCAGGGCAGGAGACCCAGTACTTC; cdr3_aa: CSARDLAGQETQYF
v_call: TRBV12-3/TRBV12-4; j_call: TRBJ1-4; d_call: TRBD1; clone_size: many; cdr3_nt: TGTGCCAGCAGTCCTACAGGGGTTAATGAAAAACTGTTTTTT; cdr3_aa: CASSPTGVNEKLFF
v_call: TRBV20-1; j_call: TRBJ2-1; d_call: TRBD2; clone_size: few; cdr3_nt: TGCAGTGCTCGCAGCGGGAGGGCCAATGAGCAGTTCTTC; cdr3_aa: CSARSGRANEQFF
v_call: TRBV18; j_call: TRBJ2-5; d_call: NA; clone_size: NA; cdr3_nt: TGTGCCAGCTCACCACCCGGGGAGGTGACCCAGTACTTC; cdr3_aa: CASSPPGEVTQYF
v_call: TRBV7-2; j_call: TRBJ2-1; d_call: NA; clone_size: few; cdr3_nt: TGTGCCAGCAGCTTATCGTTGCGGCGTAATGAGCAGTTCTTC; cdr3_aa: CASSLSLRRNEQFF
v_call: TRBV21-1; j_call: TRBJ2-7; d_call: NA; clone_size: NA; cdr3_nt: TGTGCCAGCAGCATCCGAGCCCGGGTTTCGAGGGCCTACGAGCAGTACTTC; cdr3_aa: CASSIRARVSRAYEQYF
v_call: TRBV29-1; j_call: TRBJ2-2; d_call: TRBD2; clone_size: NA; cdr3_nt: TGCAGCGTGCGATCTAGCGGGAGTTATACCGGGGAGCTGTTTTTT; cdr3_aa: CSVRSSGSYTGELFF
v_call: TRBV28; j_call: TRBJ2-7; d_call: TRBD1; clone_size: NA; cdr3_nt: TGTGCCAGCAGGCGGGACAGGGGTTTAGGGCAGTACTTC; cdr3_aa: CASRRDRGLGQYF
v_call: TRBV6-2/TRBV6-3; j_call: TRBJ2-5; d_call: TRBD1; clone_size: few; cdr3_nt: TGTGCCAGCAGTCCAACGGGGACAGTCGGGGAGACCCAGTACTTC; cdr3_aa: CASSPTGTVGETQYF
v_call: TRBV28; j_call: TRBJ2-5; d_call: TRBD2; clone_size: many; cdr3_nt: TGTGCCAGCAGTTCATACGGACTAGCGGGGGGAAAGAAGACCCAGTACTTC; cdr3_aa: CASSSYGLAGGKKTQYF
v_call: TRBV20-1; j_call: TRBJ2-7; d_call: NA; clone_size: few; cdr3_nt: TGCAGTGCCGAAACAGGGACGGCCTACGAGCAGTACTTC; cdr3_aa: CSAETGTAYEQYF
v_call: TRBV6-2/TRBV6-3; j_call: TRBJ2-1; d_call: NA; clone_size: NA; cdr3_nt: TGTGCCAGCAGTTATTCGAGCAATGAGCAGTTCTTC; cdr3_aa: CASSYSSNEQFF
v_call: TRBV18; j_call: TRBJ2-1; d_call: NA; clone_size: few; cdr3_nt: TGTGCCAGCTCACCACTTGGGGGGCCTGAGCAGTTCTTC; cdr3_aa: CASSPLGGPEQFF
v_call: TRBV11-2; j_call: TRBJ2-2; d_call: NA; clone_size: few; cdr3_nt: TGTGCCAGCAGCCCGAGCCGTGACCCCCGACCCGGGGAGCTGTTTTTT; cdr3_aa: CASSPSRDPRPGELFF
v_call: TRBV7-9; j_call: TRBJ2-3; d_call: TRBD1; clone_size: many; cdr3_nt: TGTGCCAGCAGCTGGACGGGACAGCGCGGCACAGATACGCAGTATTTT; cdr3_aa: CASSWTGQRGTDTQYF
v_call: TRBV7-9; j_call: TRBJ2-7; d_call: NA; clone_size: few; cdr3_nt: TGTGCCAGCAGCTTAGTTAACCCCGCACCTGACGAGCAGTACTTC; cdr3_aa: CASSLVNPAPDEQYF
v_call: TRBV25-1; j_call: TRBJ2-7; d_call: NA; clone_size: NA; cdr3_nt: TGTGCCAGCAAAGCCGGGTCTGCCCCCGAGCAGTACTTC; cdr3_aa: CASKAGSAPEQYF
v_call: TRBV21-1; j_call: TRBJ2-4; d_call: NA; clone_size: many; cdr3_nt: TGTGCCAGCAGCACCGGTATCCCCAGGTTACTAGCCAAAAACATTCAGTACTTC; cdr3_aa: CASSTGIPRLLAKNIQYF
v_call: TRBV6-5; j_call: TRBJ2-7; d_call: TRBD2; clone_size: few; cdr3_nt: TGTGCCAGCAGTTCCATAGCGGGAGCGGGCGAGCAGTACTTC; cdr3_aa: CASSSIAGAGEQYF
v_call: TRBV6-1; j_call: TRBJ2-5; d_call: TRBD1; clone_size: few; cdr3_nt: TGTGCCAGCAGTGAAGCGGTACCGGGACAGGGGGCGGAGACCCAGTACTTC; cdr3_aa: CASSEAVPGQGAETQYF
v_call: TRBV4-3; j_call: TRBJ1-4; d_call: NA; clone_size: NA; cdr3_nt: TGCGCCAGCAGCCTAAGTCTGCGGGGTTGGGAAAAACTGTTTTTT; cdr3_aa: CASSLSLRGWEKLFF
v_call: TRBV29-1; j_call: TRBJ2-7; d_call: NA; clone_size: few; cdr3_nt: TGCAGCGTTGTGAAATCGACCTACGAGCAGTACTTC; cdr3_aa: CSVVKSTYEQYF
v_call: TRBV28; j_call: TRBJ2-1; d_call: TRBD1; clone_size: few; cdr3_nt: TGTGCCAGCAGTCCTGTTACAGGGGGCAATGAGCAGTTCTTC; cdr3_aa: CASSPVTGGNEQFF
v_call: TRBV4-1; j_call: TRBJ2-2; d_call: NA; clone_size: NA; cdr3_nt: TGCGCCAGCAGCCAAGGGCCGGCCGGGGAGCTGTTTTTT; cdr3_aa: CASSQGPAGELFF
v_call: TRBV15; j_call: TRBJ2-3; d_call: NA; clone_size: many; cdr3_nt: TGTGCCACCAGCAGAGATTCAGGGACAGATACGCAGTATTTT; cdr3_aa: CATSRDSGTDTQYF
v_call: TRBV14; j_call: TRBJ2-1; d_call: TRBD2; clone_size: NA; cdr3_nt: TGTGCCAGCAGCCACACTAGCGGGAGATTAGGTGAGCAGTTCTTC; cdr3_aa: CASSHTSGRLGEQFF
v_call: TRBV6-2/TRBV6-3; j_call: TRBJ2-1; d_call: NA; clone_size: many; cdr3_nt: TGTGCCAGCAGTCAAGGGGCGGAGCAGTTCTTC; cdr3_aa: CASSQGAEQFF
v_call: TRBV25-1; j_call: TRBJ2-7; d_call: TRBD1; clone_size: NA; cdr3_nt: TGTGCCAGCAGTGAGACAGGGGAACACGAGCAGTACTTC; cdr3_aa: CASSETGEHEQYF
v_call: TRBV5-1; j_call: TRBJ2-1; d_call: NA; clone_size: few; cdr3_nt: TGCGCCAGCAGCTTGAACCCCCCCGGACAGAATTACAATGAGCAGTTCTTC; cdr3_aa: CASSLNPPGQNYNEQFF
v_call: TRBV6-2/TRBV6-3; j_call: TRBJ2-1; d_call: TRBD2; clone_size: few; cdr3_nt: TGTGCCAGCAGTTGGGGACTAGCGTCTGACAATGAGCAGTTCTTC; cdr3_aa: CASSWGLASDNEQFF
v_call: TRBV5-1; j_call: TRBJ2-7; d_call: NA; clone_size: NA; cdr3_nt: TGCGCCAGCAGCCCGGCGGGGACAAACGACTACGAGCAGTACTTC; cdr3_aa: CASSPAGTNDYEQYF
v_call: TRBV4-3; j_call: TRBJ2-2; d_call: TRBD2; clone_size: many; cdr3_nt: TGCGCCAGCAGCCAAGATCCCTTGACTAGCGGGGGGGCCGGGGAGCTGTTTTTT; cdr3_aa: CASSQDPLTSGGAGELFF
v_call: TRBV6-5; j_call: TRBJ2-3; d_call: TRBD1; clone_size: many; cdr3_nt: TGTGCCAGCAGGCGACGGACAGGGTTAAGCACAGATACGCAGTATTTT; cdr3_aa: CASRRRTGLSTDTQYF
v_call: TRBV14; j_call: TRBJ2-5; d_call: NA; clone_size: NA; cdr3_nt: TGTGCCAGCAGCGCGGGACGCCCACGGGAGACCCAGTACTTC; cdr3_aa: CASSAGRPRETQYF
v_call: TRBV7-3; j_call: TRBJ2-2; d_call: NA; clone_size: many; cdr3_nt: TGTGCCAGCAGCCCCCCCGGGAGTAGGACCGGGGAGCTGTTTTTT; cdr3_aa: CASSPPGSRTGELFF
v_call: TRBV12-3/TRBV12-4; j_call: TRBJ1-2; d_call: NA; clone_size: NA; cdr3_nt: TGTGCCAGCAGTTTATCAAGGACGGGACGGACTGGCTACACCTTC; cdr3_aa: CASSLSRTGRTGYTF
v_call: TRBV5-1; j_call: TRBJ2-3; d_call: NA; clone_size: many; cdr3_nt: TGCGCCAGCAGCTTGTTGGGGCAGGGGACAGATACGCAGTATTTT; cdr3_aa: CASSLLGQGTDTQYF
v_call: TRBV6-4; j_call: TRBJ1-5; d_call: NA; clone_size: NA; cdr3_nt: TGTGCCAGCACTACTAGGGGGGGTCAGCCCCAGCATTTT; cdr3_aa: CASTTRGGQPQHF
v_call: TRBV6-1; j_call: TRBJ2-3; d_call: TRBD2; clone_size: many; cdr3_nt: TGTGCCAGCAAACCGTACTCTAGCGGGGGGCCCACAGATACGCAGTATTTT; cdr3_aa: CASKPYSSGGPTDTQYF
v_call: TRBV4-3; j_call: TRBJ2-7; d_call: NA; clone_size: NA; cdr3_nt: TGCGCCAGCAGCCAACCCCCCGGGATAGCGGCTACCTACGAGCAGTACTTC; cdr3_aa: CASSQPPGIAATYEQYF